What follows is one TCR beta chain and its context. Its antigen is unknown. This CDR3 comprises 16 residues. Germline V gives CDR1 LGHNA, CDR2 YNFKEQ. V was trimmed by 0 bases and J by 8 bases, leaving 17 bases between them. Libraries were prepared by immunoSEQ multiplex PCR; TCRdb keeps only in-frame clonotypes and omits some of them. In the table there are around 120,000 clones, roughly 90% of which are singletons. The sample originates from a study of T cell responses to AZD1222 COVID-19 vaccine. Study context: Pooled together were second doses at about 4 or about 12 weeks. Notes on the study in general: Repertoires were obtained only post-peak T cell response. Distributed over spike, vaccine-associated CD4 TCRs predominated at 160-218 and 743-854. It should be noted that donors were predominantly white British and more often female, and clonal diversity was possibly underestimated.

This receptor was taken from an adult in good health. The starting material was peripheral blood, obtained on day 0 of AZD1222 vaccination. The genes are TRBV4-2 and TRBJ1-3; D remains ambiguous. The CDR3 DNA reads as TGTGCCAGCAGCCAAGATGCACAGTCCCCTGTAGACACCATATATTTT. Translating it yields CASSQDAQSPVDTIYF.